The 29 T cell receptor beta chains listed next were all sequenced from one sample in a study of tumor-infiltrating lymphocytes in primary liver carcinoma. It was from about 19-30 mg of unsorted bulk tissue that RNA and DNA were co-extracted. A primer matching the constant region was used to make TCR beta cDNA from 500 to 650 ng of total RNA. Slightly modified ARM-PCR, run as three nested multiplex PCR rounds, produced the TCR beta libraries. Investigators reported that the first two PCR rounds, at roughly 10 cycles each, used TRBV1-TRBV30 forward primers with a C-beta reverse primer. TCRdb passed the multiplex PCR reads through MiXCR, listing each CDR3 protein once. The sample yields some 120,000 distinct CDR3 sequences, 50% to 70% seen once. Input material: liver tumor tissue from sampling region 1. Stated subset: tumor region T1, superior pole. The source is an older woman with primary liver carcinoma and hepatitis B virus infection.

Concerning this clonotype itself: A junction boundary mismatches the germline segment, possibly from a read error. V gene TRBV12-3 or TRBV12-4 combines with J gene TRBJ1-5; TRBD1 is a possible D gene (6 bases). CDR3 size: 16 residues. The CDR3 here is CTSSLDSLALNQPQHF. Here the CDR3 DNA reads TGTACCAGCAGTTTGGACAGCTTAGCGCTCAATCAGCCCCAGCATTTT.

CDR3 DNA: TGTGCCAGCAGCTTAGCCTTAGGGACTAGCGGGAGGGCCCCGGGCTCCTACAATGAGCAGTTCTTC. It yields the protein CASSLALGTSGRAPGSYNEQFF. The chain carries TRBV7-8 and TRBJ2-1; 16 bases are shared with TRBD2. With 0 bases clipped from V and 0 bases from J, the junction kept 11 bases outside the gene matches. The CDR3 is made up of 22 amino acids. Germline loops: CDR1 SGHVS, CDR2 FQNEAQ.

To note about this clonotype: The germline gene is not matched at one end of the junction; a read error may be the cause. V is TRBV6-1 and J is TRBJ1-1; 9 nucleotides line up with TRBD1. The CDR3 has 14 amino acids. Germline V gene lookup returns CDR1 MNHNS and CDR2 SASEGT. The CDR3 DNA sequence: TGTACCAGTCCTAGCCGGGACAGGGACACTGAAGCTTTCTTT. Translating gives CTSPSRDRDTEAFF.

This clonotype was found a few times. V gene TRBV28 combines with J gene TRBJ1-1; D call uncertain. The CDR3 runs 11 residues. The V end lost 8 bases, the J end lost 1 base, and 5 bases lay between the germline ends. Germline V lookup: CDR1 MDHEN, CDR2 SYDVKM. Here the CDR3 DNA reads TGTGCCAGCCGATCGAACACTGAAGCTTTCTTT. It encodes CASRSNTEAFF.

Remarks on this clonotype: One junction end disagrees with the germline gene, perhaps due to a read error. The chain links TRBV28 to TRBJ2-3, with TRBD2 matching over 9 bases. Looked up from germline, CDR1 is MDHEN and CDR2 is SYDVKM. There are 13 residues in the CDR3. For the CDR3, the DNA is TGTGCCAGCAGTTTGCGCACGCCAGGACTAGCGATTTTT. As protein: CASSLRTPGLAIF. The variable domain in full, completed from reference TRBV28 and TRBJ2-3, reads DVKVTQSSRYLVKRTGEKVFLECVQDMDHENMFWYRQDPGLGLRLIYFSYDVKMKEKGDIPEGYSVSREKKERFSLILESASTNQTSMYLCASSLRTPGLAIFGPGTRLTVL.

Notes on this clonotype: One end of the junction is discordant with germline, which a read error may explain. The gene calls are TRBV11-2 and TRBJ2-2; TRBD2 agrees at 13 bases. This CDR3 comprises 18 residues. CDR1 and CDR2 from the germline V gene are SGHAT and FQNNGV. CDR3 region: CASRPGRGLAGNTGKLFF. CDR3 nucleotides: TGTGCCAGCAGGCCCGGAAGGGGACTAGCGGGAAACACCGGGAAGCTGTTTTTT.

About this clonotype itself: A single base separates this from a much larger clone, so it may be a read error. The chain recombines TRBV4-1 with TRBJ2-7; tentatively, D is TRBD1 or TRBD2 (5 bases each). Germline loops: CDR1 MGHRA, CDR2 YSYEKL. The CDR3 sequence is 15 residues long. CDR3 nucleotide sequence: TGCGCCACCAGCCCCAGGGTCGGCCGGGACTACGAGCAGTACTTC. The encoded protein is CATSPRVGRDYEQYF.

In this sample, this clonotype turned up many times. The chain recombines TRBV29-1 with TRBJ1-2; perhaps TRBD1 as D (5 bases). Germline CDR1 and CDR2: SQVTM and ANQGSEA. This CDR3 is built from 16 residues. The germline V and J ends were trimmed by 0 bases and 4 bases, with 18 bases remaining between them. In nucleotides, the CDR3 is TGCAGCGTTGAAGAGTCGATGCAGGGAGGATCCTATGGCTACACCTTC. The encoded protein is CSVEESMQGGSYGYTF. The full variable domain, with the rest looked up from reference TRBV29-1 and TRBJ1-2, is SAVISQKPSRDICQRGTSLTIQCQVDSQVTMMFWYRQQPGQSLTLIATANQGSEATYESGFVIDKFPISRPNLTFSTLTVSNMSPEDSSIYLCSVEESMQGGSYGYTFGSGTRLTVV.

This chain connects TRBV11-2 to TRBJ1-1, with 7 bases matching TRBD1. The CDR3 loop spans 19 amino acids. From germline, CDR1 is SGHAT and CDR2 FQNNGV. The ends lost 7 bases at V and 4 bases at J; junction bases unmatched: 24. Here the CDR3 reads CASTRDLTGMRRASTEAFF. The CDR3 DNA reads as TGTGCCAGCACCCGTGATTTGACAGGGATGAGGAGGGCGAGCACTGAAGCTTTCTTT.

This clonotype was seen many times. V and J are TRBV5-1 and TRBJ2-3; D not certain. The length of the CDR3 is 15 residues. The V end lost 7 bases, the J end lost 4 bases, and 19 bases lay between the germline ends. CDR1 SGHRS and CDR2 YFSETQ come from the germline V gene. CDR3 nucleotide sequence: TGCGCCAGCGGACGTGGCGGCTCCTTCTCAGATACGCAGTATTTT. Translating gives CASGRGGSFSDTQYF.

Of note for this clonotype: Given a much more abundant clone one base away, this may be a read error. V and J are TRBV6-1 and TRBJ2-1; 10 bases match TRBD2. The trim removed 6 bases at V and 9 bases at J, leaving 8 bases unmatched. In germline, CDR1 is MNHNS, CDR2 SASEGT. This CDR3 has 14 amino acids. CDR3 nucleotide sequence: TGTGCCAGCAGCGGACTAGCGGAGACCAGTGAGCAGTTCTTC. It yields the protein CASSGLAETSEQFF.

A remark on this clonotype: A single base separates this from a much larger clone, so it may be a read error. V gene TRBV6-1 combines with J gene TRBJ2-7; either TRBD1 or TRBD2 may fit D (6 bases each). The CDR3 spans 15 residues. Germline values: CDR1 MNHNS, CDR2 SASEGT. The CDR3 region is CASSLQPPGGYEEYF. Here the CDR3 DNA reads TGTGCCAGCAGTTTACAGCCTCCCGGGGGCTACGAGGAGTACTTC.

This clonotype was detected only a few times. The V gene is TRBV28, the J gene TRBJ2-2; no reliable D call. The CDR3 is 15 amino acids. The germline V gene encodes CDR1 MDHEN and CDR2 SYDVKM. Trimming shortened V by 3 bases and J by 4 bases, and 12 bases separated the two germline ends. The CDR3 DNA sequence: TGTGCCAGCAGTTTCCCAAGTTCGTTCACCGGGGAGCTGTTTTTT. Its translation is CASSFPSSFTGELFF.

The chain combines TRBV5-1 with TRBJ2-3; no firm D call. V was shortened by 0 bases and J by 2 bases, with 7 bases between the two germline ends. Germline V gives CDR1 SGHRS, CDR2 YFSETQ. The CDR3 is 14 amino acids. The CDR3 DNA reads as TGCGCCAGCAGCTTGGCTCAGGTCACAGATACGCAGTATTTT. It is translated as CASSLAQVTDTQYF. The full variable domain, with the rest looked up from reference TRBV5-1 and TRBJ2-3, is KAGVTQTPRYLIKTRGQQVTLSCSPISGHRSVSWYQQTPGQGLQFLFEYFSETQRNKGNFPGRFSGRQFSNSRSEMNVSTLELGDSALYLCASSLAQVTDTQYFGPGTRLTVL.

Of note for this clonotype: An end of the junction does not agree with germline; a read error may underlie this. The V gene is TRBV11-3, the J gene TRBJ2-3; 12 bases agree with TRBD2. This CDR3 region has 17 residues. Per the germline V gene, CDR1 is SGHNT and CDR2 is YENEEA. CDR3 region: CASSLESGLAGTDMQDF. CDR3 coding DNA: TGTGCCAGCAGCTTGGAATCGGGACTAGCGGGCACAGATATGCAGGATTTT.

This clonotype was found a few times. This chain links TRBV10-3 with TRBJ2-4; D assignment may be TRBD1 or TRBD2 (6 bases each). Between the trimmed V and J ends, which lost 0 bases and 1 base, there was a span of 19 bases. This CDR3 is 19 amino acids long. The germline V gene encodes CDR1 ENHRY and CDR2 SYGVKD. CDR3 sequence reads: CAISESGGRGLTAKNIQYF. The CDR3 bases are TGTGCCATCAGTGAGTCGGGGGGCAGGGGCTTAACGGCCAAAAACATTCAGTACTTC.

This clonotype was picked up many times. The rearrangement joins TRBV12-5 to TRBJ2-4; weak D call: TRBD2 (5 bases). Germline lookup yields CDR1 LGHNT and CDR2 FRNRAP. The CDR3 totals 15 residues. V lost 0 bases, J lost 0 bases, and 6 bases lay in between. Here the CDR3 reads CASGLVRGAKNIQYF. CDR3 nucleotides: TGTGCTAGTGGTTTGGTACGGGGAGCCAAAAACATTCAGTACTTC.

With respect to this clonotype: A read error may be the cause here, since a much bigger clone is one base away. The V gene is TRBV5-5, the J gene TRBJ2-2; 7 positions match TRBD1. This CDR3 has 15 residues. The germline V gene encodes CDR1 SGHKS and CDR2 YYEKEE (reference sequence). Germline trimming cut 7 bases from V and 5 bases from J; bases unmatched to any gene: 11. This chain's CDR3 is CASGPSTGFTGELFF. In nucleotides, the CDR3 is TGTGCCAGCGGCCCGTCGACAGGGTTTACCGGGGAGCTGTTTTTT.

This clonotype showed up many times. The V gene is TRBV29-1, the J gene TRBJ2-5; 8 positions match TRBD1. V shed 6 bases and J 3 bases; nucleotides not matched to a gene: 3. This CDR3 has 12 residues. The V gene's germline CDR1 is SQVTM and CDR2 ANQGSEA. This CDR3 is CSVSTGEETQYF. CDR3 bases: TGCAGCGTATCGACAGGGGAAGAGACCCAGTACTTC.

This chain connects TRBV11-2 to TRBJ2-1; D ambiguous. Germline values: CDR1 SGHAT, CDR2 FQNNGV. The CDR3 has 17 residues. V was trimmed by 2 bases and J by 0 bases, leaving 14 bases between them. CDR3 region: CASSLHRSASSYNEQFF. CDR3 nucleotide sequence: TGTGCCAGCAGCTTACATAGATCCGCGAGCTCCTACAATGAGCAGTTCTTC. Using reference TRBV11-2 and TRBJ2-1 for the parts outside the CDR3, the full variable domain is EAGVAQSPRYKIIEKRQSVAFWCNPISGHATLYWYQQILGQGPKLLIQFQNNGVVDDSQLPKDRFSAERLKGVDSTLKIQPAKLEDSAVYLCASSLHRSASSYNEQFFGPGTRLTVL.

This clonotype was detected a few times. The junction shows a germline mismatch at one end, possibly a read error. The V gene is TRBV11-2, the J gene TRBJ2-1; the D is unclear. Germline V gives CDR1 SGHAT, CDR2 FQNNGV. The CDR3 totals 13 residues. CDR3 DNA sequence: TGTGCCGGCAGCTTGCCAGCTCATAATGAGCAGTTCTTC. As protein: CAGSLPAHNEQFF.

The chain links TRBV11-2 to TRBJ1-6; no clear D gene. This CDR3 comprises 13 residues. V lost 3 bases and J 10 bases, leaving 10 bases between the germline ends. The V gene's germline CDR1 is SGHAT and CDR2 FQNNGV. The DNA for the CDR3 is TGTGCCAGCAGCTTGGATACGGGCTCACCCCTCCACTTT. Amino acids: CASSLDTGSPLHF.

V and J are TRBV6-4 and TRBJ1-2, with 12 bases aligning to TRBD1. The CDR3 consists of 14 residues. With 2 bases clipped from V and 8 bases from J, the junction kept 3 bases outside the gene matches. Germline V lookup: CDR1 MRHNA, CDR2 SNTAGT. The CDR3 is CASSDGTGGEGYTF. The CDR3 nucleotides read TGTGCCAGCAGTGACGGGACAGGGGGCGAAGGCTACACCTTC.

The V call is TRBV5-4, the J call TRBJ2-1, with 14 bases fitting TRBD2. Germline V CDR1 and CDR2: SGHNT, YYREEE (reference sequence). This CDR3 is built from 17 residues. V lost 6 bases and J lost 0; bases outside the gene matches: 5. The CDR3, as DNA: TGTGCCAGCATCACCGGGACTAGCGGGAGCTCCTACAATGAGCAGTTCTTC. Protein product: CASITGTSGSSYNEQFF.

This clonotype was picked up one time. The chain is built from TRBV11-2 and TRBJ2-3; D gene uncertain. Trimming cost V 0 bases and J 4 bases, with 17 bases left between them. This CDR3 comprises 17 residues. CDR1 and CDR2 from the germline V gene are SGHAT and FQNNGV. The CDR3 loop reads CASSLEGLTYASDTQYF. CDR3 bases: TGTGCCAGCAGCTTAGAGGGCCTAACGTACGCGTCAGATACGCAGTATTTT.

Relative to its sample, this clonotype is medium-sized (0.01 to 0.1%). V usage is TRBV11-2 and J usage is TRBJ2-1; tentative D call: TRBD2 (6 bases). V was shortened by 6 bases and J by 9 bases, with 18 bases between the two germline ends. This CDR3 comprises 14 residues. Germline CDR1 reads SGHAT; CDR2 reads FQNNGV. CDR3 DNA: TGTGCCAGCAGACAGGTTCGGAGGGGAACTGAGCAGTTCTTC. The encoded protein is CASRQVRRGTEQFF.

In regard to this clonotype: The CDR3 ends on some other residue instead of the conserved phenylalanine or tryptophan, so this is likely a read error. The V and J genes are TRBV28 and TRBJ2-7, with D maybe TRBD2 (5 bases). The CDR3 totals 12 residues. With 6 bases removed from V and 9 bases from J, the gap between germline ends came to 15 bases. Germline CDR1 reads MDHEN; CDR2 reads SYDVKM. In nucleotides, the CDR3 is TGTGCCAGCAGCCCTACGCGGGCGGGGCAGTACTCC. Amino acids: CASSPTRAGQYS.

Comment on this clonotype: With a much larger clone just one base away, this may be a read error. V gene TRBV12-3 or TRBV12-4 combines with J gene TRBJ1-1, with 8 bases that match TRBD1. There are 13 residues in the CDR3. The CDR3: CASQGTGNTEASF. The CDR3 nucleotides are TGTGCCAGCCAAGGGACAGGTAACACTGAAGCTTCCTTT.

CDR3 residues: CASSLGPAGNQPQHF. CDR3 nucleotide sequence: TGTGCCAGCAGCTTGGGCCCGGCGGGCAATCAGCCCCAGCATTTT. The rearrangement uses TRBV11-2 and TRBJ1-5, with D hard to call. The V and J ends lost 3 bases and 2 bases respectively, with 11 bases between them. Germline lookup yields CDR1 SGHAT and CDR2 FQNNGV. This CDR3 has 15 residues.